This T cell receptor (beta chain) originates from a study of Ad26.COV2.S vaccination and SARS-CoV-2 variants (dated by TCRdb to the early 2020s). Some background on the complete study: Donors in the vaccine arm were drawn from COV1001, a multicentre, randomized, double-blind, placebo-controlled phase I-IIa trial testing Ad26.COV2.S in healthy adults. Dosing of Ad26.COV2.S was intramuscular, at either 5x10^10 or 1x10^11 viral particles, delivered as one shot or as two shots spaced 56 days apart. The specificity and breadth of SARS-CoV-2-reactive T cell receptors after Ad26.COV2.S vaccination were assessed by TCRbeta repertoire sequencing. A total of around 32 samples were included in the TCR-sequenced set, comprising roughly 19 Ad26.COV2.S vaccine recipients, 5 placebo recipients and 8 SARS-CoV-2 convalescent individuals. Participants in the trial were split at random into five groups of five each, receiving low-dose or high-dose Ad26.COV2.S once or twice, or else placebo on both occasions. Throughout the experiments and outcome assessment, investigators stayed blinded to trial group allocation. The paper's findings and limits, for the study overall: Comparable non-spike TCR breadth was observed between vaccine and placebo recipients, consistent with only spike being contained in the vaccine. It was noted by the authors that total T cell responses may have been underestimated by the TCR breadth and depth analyses. Compared with placebo recipients, Ad26.COV2.S recipients showed higher spike-specific TCR breadth (P = 0.0014). The study was not powered for comparison of responses between vaccine doses or regimens. Substantial breadth of spike-specific CD8+ and CD4+ T cell responses was reported after vaccination.

TCRbeta CDR3 regions were sequenced with the immunoSEQ Assay. After extraction, genomic DNA underwent amplification by bias-controlled multiplex PCR, followed by high-throughput sequencing. Per the source publication's procedure: To quantify the absolute abundance of every unique TCRbeta CDR3 region, sequences were collapsed and filtered. T cell fraction was estimated by normalizing TCRbeta template counts to usable DNA, which was measured by amplifying reference genes present in all nucleated cells. Repertoire TCRs were annotated as SARS-CoV-2-specific when V gene, CDR3 amino acid sequence and J gene were exactly matched to a known reactive TCR set. MIRA supplied the reference SARS-CoV-2 TCR set, which was filtered for enrichment in COVID-19-positive ImmuneCODE repertoires so that public or cross-reactive TCRs were removed. Based on the MIRA antigens, annotated TCRs were further analysed at the level of specific ORF or position within ORF. Breadth was defined as the number of annotated unique rearrangements divided by the total number of unique productive rearrangements, and depth was defined as the summed frequency of the annotated unique rearrangements. Two-sided Wilcoxon rank-sum tests were applied when comparing TCR breadth between groups. The clones in this table, taken by TCRdb from immuneACCESS, are in-frame only. Not every clone is retained; where verified, under half of the shortfall comes from an unresolved V gene, and the cause of the rest is unknown. From that table come the V and J calls and clone size; the DNA was used to work out D and trimming. The sample table lists about 330,000 clones, 90% of them with a count of one. Clones ranked in the top ten supply around 5.5% of the sample.

The CDR3 runs 13 amino acids, cysteine and phenylalanine included. The CDR3 DNA has 39 bases and is translated from base 1. V drops 2 bases and J drops 4 bases, leaving 8 bases in between. Sequences SEHNR (CDR1) and FQNEAQ (CDR2) are obtained from the germline V gene (reference sequence). Sample treatment or condition, as interpreted from the label and publication: some 20 received Ad26.COV2.S at low or high dose, single or two shots; 5 received placebo; per-sample allocation not given. For vaccine and placebo recipients, repertoires were sequenced using samples collected on day 63 after the first injection. Cohort 1b enrolled about two dozen adults aged 18-55 years at a single site in Boston, USA, between 29 July and 7 August 2020. As a vaccine, Ad26.COV2.S was a replication-incompetent adenovirus type 26 vector that expressed a prefusion-stabilized SARS-CoV-2 spike protein derived from the original Wuhan strain.

A remark on this clone: The antigen it recognizes is unknown. Base quality data are lacking; no much larger clone is found one base away.

This sequence uses TRBV7-9 and TRBJ1-1; no D gene can be assigned with confidence. The input for sequencing was peripheral blood, taken in a trial of Ad26.COV2.S vaccine versus placebo. The receptor's source is a person aged 18-60 years who received the Ad26.COV2.S COVID-19 vaccine or a placebo. The CDR3 region reads CASSLSQLTEAFF. The DNA is as follows: TGTGCCAGCAGCTTAAGCCAGCTCACTGAAGCTTTCTTT.